This TCR beta chain was sequenced in a study of tumor and adjacent non-tumor tissue in lung cancer. About the research overall: The cohort had about a dozen adenocarcinoma, 2 squamous cell and 1 small cell patients.

CDR3 length: 14 residues. V was pared by 2 bases and J by 4 bases, with 3 bases of the junction left unmatched. This sample's RNA came from whole unsorted tissue. Study-wide findings and caveats: TCR diversity was significantly greater in tumor than normal lung tissue.

A modified ARM-PCR protocol with three rounds of nested PCR amplified TCRbeta. TCRdb reprocessed the multiplex PCR reads via MiXCR and lists one record per CDR3 protein. The sample shows roughly 150,000 distinct CDR3 sequences, approximately 66% of them seen only once. This clonotype came up many times. Its antigen remains unidentified. Sequencing was done on a sample of lung tumor tissue. The V and J genes are TRBV12-3 or TRBV12-4 and TRBJ2-5, with 8 bases aligning to TRBD1. This TCR came from a man aged 55-75 years with small cell lung cancer. CDR3: CASSLRDRRETQYF. For the CDR3, the DNA is TGTGCCAGCAGTTTAAGGGACAGGCGAGAGACCCAGTACTTC.